What follows are 9 T cell receptor beta chains derived from one specimen sequenced in a study of early T cells in non-severe SARS-CoV-2 infection. A single record per CDR3 protein comes from TCRdb applying MiXCR to the 5' RACE reads. The sample records around 70,000 distinct CDR3 sequences, approximately 10% being singletons. What was sequenced was whole blood. These receptors were taken from an adult who was a healthcare worker with PCR-confirmed SARS-CoV-2 infection or an uninfected control (not recorded which).

This clonotype came up a few times. This chain uses TRBV20-1 with TRBJ1-6; 7 bases align to TRBD1. V lost 1 base and J lost 5; bases outside the gene matches: 8. CDR3 length: 16 residues. Germline CDR1 DFQATT, CDR2 SNEGSKA (reference sequence). The CDR3 DNA is TGCAGTGCTAGAGTAATTTCGGGACAGAATAATTCACCCCTCCACTTT. Its translation: CSARVISGQNNSPLHF.

This sequence joins TRBV5-6 and TRBJ2-5; D unresolved. Trimming cost V 0 bases and J 5 bases, with 8 bases left between them. Germline V gene data show CDR1 as SGHDT and CDR2 as YYEEEE. This CDR3 is 13 amino acids long. The CDR3 loop reads CASSLDRLETQYF. In nucleotides, the CDR3 is TGTGCCAGCAGCTTGGACCGGCTGGAGACCCAGTACTTC.

The chain couples TRBV4-2 to TRBJ2-5, with TRBD1 identical over 8 bases. V shed 4 bases, J shed 5 bases, and the junction held 6 bases outside the gene matches. CDR1 is LGHNA, CDR2 YNFKEQ, per germline. This CDR3 comprises 14 residues. The CDR3 DNA reads TGTGCCAGCAGCCGCGGACAGGGAACGGAGACCCAGTACTTC. As protein: CASSRGQGTETQYF.

This clonotype was counted between two and nine times. This chain uses TRBV6-6 with TRBJ1-1; no reliable D call. Germline CDR1 reads MNHNY; CDR2 reads SVGAGI (reference sequence). This CDR3 is 14 amino acids long. V lost 3 bases and J 3 bases, leaving 11 bases between the germline ends. The CDR3 loop is CASSYNGGDTEAFF. Written as DNA, the CDR3 is TGTGCCAGCAGTTATAACGGTGGAGACACTGAAGCTTTCTTT.

A few counts support this clonotype. This chain links TRBV7-2 with TRBJ2-7; D uncertain. V lost 5 bases and J lost 3, with 26 bases in between. Germline CDR1 reads SGHTA; CDR2 reads FQGNSA. This CDR3 has 18 amino acids. This chain's CDR3 is CASSPAKISLRSGYEQYF. The CDR3 DNA reads TGTGCCAGCAGCCCAGCCAAGATAAGTTTAAGATCCGGCTACGAGCAGTACTTC.

The chain combines TRBV29-1 with TRBJ2-3; D unresolved. CDR3 size: 13 residues. V was shortened by 7 bases and J by 2 bases, with 13 bases between the two germline ends. The germline CDR1 and CDR2 sequences are SQVTM and ANQGSEA. The CDR3 loop reads CSAKGFATDTQYF. For the CDR3, the DNA is TGCAGCGCAAAGGGCTTCGCCACAGATACGCAGTATTTT.

This clonotype was seen more than once but under ten times. The chain is built from TRBV12-3 or TRBV12-4 and TRBJ1-2; D is perhaps TRBD1 (5 bases). V lost 5 bases and J lost 3, with 13 bases in between. CDR3 length: 14 residues. The CDR3 DNA reads TGTGCCAGCAGTCCCGTTCTCAGGGACTATGGCTACACCTTC. Translation gives CASSPVLRDYGYTF.

This clonotype was detected a few times. J is TRBJ2-1 and V is TRBV10-3; D possibly uses TRBD1 or TRBD2 (5 bases each). V lost 0 bases and J lost 0, with 6 bases in between. The CDR3 runs to 15 residues. Germline CDR1 reads ENHRY; CDR2 reads SYGVKD. Here the CDR3 reads CAISESRGSYNEQFF. The CDR3 DNA follows: TGTGCCATCAGTGAGTCGAGGGGCTCCTACAATGAGCAGTTCTTC.

CDR3: CAIKGTGADTQYF. DNA of the CDR3: TGTGCCATCAAGGGGACAGGGGCAGATACGCAGTATTTT. The chain employs TRBV6-5 and TRBJ2-3; 10 bases fit TRBD1. The CDR3 has 13 residues. With 10 bases clipped from V and 4 bases from J, the junction kept 5 bases outside the gene matches. Per germline, CDR1 MNHEY and CDR2 SVGAGI.